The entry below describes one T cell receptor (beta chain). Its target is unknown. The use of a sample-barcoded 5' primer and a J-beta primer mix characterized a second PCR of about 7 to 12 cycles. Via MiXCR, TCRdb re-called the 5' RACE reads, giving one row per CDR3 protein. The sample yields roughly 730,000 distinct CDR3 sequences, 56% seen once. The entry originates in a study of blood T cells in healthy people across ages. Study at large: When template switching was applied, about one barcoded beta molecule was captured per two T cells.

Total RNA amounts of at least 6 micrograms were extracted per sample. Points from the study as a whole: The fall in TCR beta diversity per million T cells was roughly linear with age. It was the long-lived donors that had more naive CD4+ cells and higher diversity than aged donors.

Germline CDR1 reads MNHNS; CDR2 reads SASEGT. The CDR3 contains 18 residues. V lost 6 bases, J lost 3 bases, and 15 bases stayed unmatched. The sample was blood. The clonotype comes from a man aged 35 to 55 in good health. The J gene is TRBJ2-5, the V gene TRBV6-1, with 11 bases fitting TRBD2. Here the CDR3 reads CASRRPKRGTSGEETQYF. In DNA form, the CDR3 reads TGTGCCAGCAGAAGACCCAAACGGGGGACTAGCGGAGAAGAGACCCAGTACTTC.